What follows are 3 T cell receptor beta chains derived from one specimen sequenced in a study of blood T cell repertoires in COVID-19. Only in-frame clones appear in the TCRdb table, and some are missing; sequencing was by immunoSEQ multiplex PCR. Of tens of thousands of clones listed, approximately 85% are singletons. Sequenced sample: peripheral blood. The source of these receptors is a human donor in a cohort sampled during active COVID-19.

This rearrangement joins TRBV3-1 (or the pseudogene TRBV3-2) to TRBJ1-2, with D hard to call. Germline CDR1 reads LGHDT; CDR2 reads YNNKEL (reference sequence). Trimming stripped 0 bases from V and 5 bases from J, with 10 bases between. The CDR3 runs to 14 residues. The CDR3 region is CASSQDLSRYGYTF. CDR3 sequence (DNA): TGTGCCAGCAGCCAAGATCTGAGCCGTTATGGCTACACCTTC.

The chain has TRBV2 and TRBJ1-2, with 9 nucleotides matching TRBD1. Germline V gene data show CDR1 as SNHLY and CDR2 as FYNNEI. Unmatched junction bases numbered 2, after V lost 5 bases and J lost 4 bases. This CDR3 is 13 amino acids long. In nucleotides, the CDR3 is TGTGCCAGCAGTATGGGACAGGGCTATGGCTACACCTTC. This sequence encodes CASSMGQGYGYTF.

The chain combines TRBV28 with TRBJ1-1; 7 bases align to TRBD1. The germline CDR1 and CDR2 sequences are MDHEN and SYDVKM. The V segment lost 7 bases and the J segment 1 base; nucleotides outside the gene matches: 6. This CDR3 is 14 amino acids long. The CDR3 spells CASIGDRRNTEAFF. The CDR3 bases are TGTGCCAGCATTGGGGACAGAAGGAACACTGAAGCTTTCTTT.